This T cell receptor (beta chain) was identified during a study of T cell responses to AZD1222 COVID-19 vaccine. Findings of the study overall: Donors in the cohort were predominantly white British and more often female, and clonal diversity was possibly underestimated. Two doses of AZD1222 preceded a rise in Spike-specific TCR breadth and depth.

CDR1 is SEHNR and CDR2 is FQNEAQ in the germline V gene (reference sequence). The CDR3 is 14 amino acids. V lost 1 base and J lost 4; bases outside the gene matches: 3. TCRdb's table, derived via immunoSEQ multiplex PCR, lists solely in-frame clones and lacks some. The sample includes 130,000 to 150,000 clones, roughly 86% of them seen just once. A note on this clone: Its antigen is currently unknown. Other nucleotide sequences from this sample produce the same CDR3.

Sequenced here: peripheral blood, sampled 28 days after the second dose of the MenACWY control vaccine. The chain links TRBV7-9 to TRBJ1-2, with 7 bases aligning to TRBD1. The sequence was collected from an adult who received the MenACWY meningococcal vaccine as a control. The CDR3 loop reads CASSLGQGAYGYTF. As DNA, the CDR3 is TGTGCCAGCAGCTTAGGACAGGGAGCCTATGGCTACACCTTC.